Listed below are T cell receptor beta chains from one sample, sequenced in a study of cytomegalovirus exposure and HLA in healthy donors. Sequencing was performed with immunoSEQ multiplex PCR; in TCRdb, only in-frame clones are kept and a portion is missing. The table lists around 140,000 clones, approximately 82% of them singletons. The specimen sequenced was PBMCs. The receptors stem from a woman in her fifties or sixties in good health and CMV-seropositive. Each CDR3 is given with its conserved first and last residue. Each record gives: D gene, V gene, clone size, J gene, CDR3 DNA, CDR3 protein. The D gene is left open where the match is weak. Size is stated for part of the rows, as once, few or many counts, or as a class when the clone is expanded.

-	TRBV28	-	TRBJ2-2	TGTGCCAGCAGCTACGGGTCCGGGGAGCTGTTTTTT	CASSYGSGELFF
TRBD1	TRBV5-4	-	TRBJ2-7	TGTGCCAGCAGCTTGTCGGGACAGGTTAGACAGTACTTC	CASSLSGQVRQYF
TRBD1	TRBV5-6	-	TRBJ1-1	TGTGCCAGCAGCTTGGTAAGCGGACAGGGGGAGGGCACTGAAGCTTTCTTT	CASSLVSGQGEGTEAFF
TRBD1	TRBV5-1	-	TRBJ1-4	TGCGCCAGCAGCTTGGCCTCCCCGGGGACAGGGGGAATTGGAACTAATGAAAAACTGTTTTTT	CASSLASPGTGGIGTNEKLFF
TRBD2	TRBV28	once	TRBJ2-1	TGTGCCAGCAGTCCCTCCAGGGGCGGGAGGGCCTTAAATGAGCAGTTCTTC	CASSPSRGGRALNEQFF
TRBD2	TRBV9	-	TRBJ2-5	TGTGCCAGCAGCGTAGACCCAGCGGGAGGGATACAAGAGACCCAGTACTTC	CASSVDPAGGIQETQYF
-	TRBV29-1	-	TRBJ2-2	TGCAGCGTCTTTAACAGGGCCCAAGGGACCGGGGAGCTGTTTTTT	CSVFNRAQGTGELFF
-	TRBV7-6	-	TRBJ2-3	TGTGCCAGCAGCTGGGGCGCGGTACCTAGCACAGATACGCAGTATTTT	CASSWGAVPSTDTQYF
TRBD2	TRBV7-8	-	TRBJ2-3	TGTGCCAGCAGTACGCGACTAGCGGGAACTAGCACAGATACGCAGTATTTT	CASSTRLAGTSTDTQYF
-	TRBV5-5	-	TRBJ2-5	TGTGCCAGCAGCTTGCGGGGGTACCAAGAGACCCAGTACTTC	CASSLRGYQETQYF
-	TRBV7-9	-	TRBJ2-5	TGTGCCAGCCGCCCGGAGAGCCTCAAAGAGACCCAGTACTTC	CASRPESLKETQYF
TRBD2	TRBV25-1	-	TRBJ2-2	TGTGCCAGCAGAAGGACTAGCGGGAGTTCGTGGACCGGGGAGCTGTTTTTT	CASRRTSGSSWTGELFF
-	TRBV5-4	-	TRBJ2-3	TGTGCCAGCAGCTTGGACGGGGTAGAAGATACGCAGTATTTT	CASSLDGVEDTQYF
TRBD2	TRBV28	once	TRBJ2-7	TGTGCCAGCACCGGGGGGGCTATCTACGAGCAGTACTTC	CASTGGAIYEQYF
-	TRBV5-6	-	TRBJ1-2	TGTGCCAGCAGCACTACCGGGACATTGAACTATGGCTACACCTTC	CASSTTGTLNYGYTF
-	TRBV18	-	TRBJ1-4	TGTGCCAGCTCACCACGGGTAACGGGAGAGGAAAAACTGTTTTTT	CASSPRVTGEEKLFF
TRBD1	TRBV13	-	TRBJ2-7	TGTGCCAGCAGCCCGGGACGGGACAGACCCTACGAGCAGTACTTC	CASSPGRDRPYEQYF
TRBD1	TRBV15	-	TRBJ1-1	TGTGCCACCAGCAGATCATCAGGGGGACCCACTGAAGCTTTCTTT	CATSRSSGGPTEAFF
TRBD1	TRBV4-1	-	TRBJ1-5	TGCGCCAGCAGCCAAAGGTCGGCAGGGGGGCAGCCCCAGCATTTT	CASSQRSAGGQPQHF
-	TRBV21-1	-	TRBJ2-2	TGTGCCAGCAGCTTCTACCAGGTAATGTCGGACACCGGGGAGCTGTTTTTT	CASSFYQVMSDTGELFF
TRBD2	TRBV30	-	TRBJ2-7	TGTGCCTGGAGTGCCGCGGCGGGAGGGCCCTCCGAGCAGTACTTC	CAWSAAAGGPSEQYF
TRBD2	TRBV11-2	-	TRBJ2-7	TGTGCCAGCAGCCTCTTTAGCGGGTCGAGCTACGAGCAGTACTTC	CASSLFSGSSYEQYF
-	TRBV5-6	few	TRBJ2-6	TGTGCCAGCAGCCTAAGTGCTGGGGCCAACGTCCTGACTTTC	CASSLSAGANVLTF
-	TRBV23-1	-	TRBJ1-2	TGCGCCAGCAGTCTGCCAGACTCGTCTGGTTCTGGTGGCTACACCTTC	CASSLPDSSGSGGYTF
-	TRBV12-2	-	TRBJ2-7	TGTGCAAGTCGGCTTATCCGGGACAGGGAACCCGAGCAGTACTTC	CASRLIRDREPEQYF
-	TRBV28	-	TRBJ2-1	TGTGCCAGCAGTATAGGGGACAAGTACAATGAGCAGTTCTTC	CASSIGDKYNEQFF
-	TRBV7-2	few	TRBJ2-1	TGTGCCAGCAGCTTAGATAGCGCCTCCTACAATGAGCAGTTCTTC	CASSLDSASYNEQFF
TRBD1	TRBV27	-	TRBJ2-4	TGTGCCAGCAGCCCGACAGGGGACCGCGCCAAAAACATTCAGTACTTC	CASSPTGDRAKNIQYF
TRBD1	TRBV7-9	-	TRBJ1-2	TGTGCCAGCAGCCCAAGGGGCGGGACAGCTAACTATGGCTACACCTTC	CASSPRGGTANYGYTF
-	TRBV7-6	-	TRBJ2-1	TGTGCCAGCAGCTTGAGAAGGGCTAGCGCCTCCTACAATGAGCAGTTCTTC	CASSLRRASASYNEQFF
-	TRBV7-6	once	TRBJ1-2	TGTGCCAGCAGCTTAAGAAATACAGACAGATCCGGCTACACCTTC	CASSLRNTDRSGYTF
-	TRBV5-6	-	TRBJ2-7	TGTGCCAGCCCCCGAGACGGGGAGCAGTACTTC	CASPRDGEQYF
-	TRBV19	-	TRBJ1-2	TGTGCCAGTAGTTACCCCCGGGAGTCCTATGGCTACACCTTC	CASSYPRESYGYTF
TRBD1	TRBV28	once	TRBJ2-3	TGTGCCAGTCACAGGGGGCGGACAGATACGCAGTATTTT	CASHRGRTDTQYF
-	TRBV19	-	TRBJ2-3	TGCGCCAGTAGTATCTTAGCTAGCGTGACAGATACGCAGTATTTT	CASSILASVTDTQYF
-	TRBV11-2	few	TRBJ2-3	TGTGCCTCCCAGGCAGTTCAAGATACGCAGTATTTT	CASQAVQDTQYF
TRBD1	TRBV11-2	-	TRBJ2-6	TGTGCCAGCAGCCCTACAGGGGTCTTTGGGGCCAACGTCCTGACTTTC	CASSPTGVFGANVLTF
TRBD2	TRBV29-1	-	TRBJ2-1	TGCAGCGTTGTGCCACCGCTAGCGGGAGAGGGTGAGCAGTTCTTC	CSVVPPLAGEGEQFF
-	TRBV7-2	-	TRBJ2-7	TGTGCCAGCAGCTTAGCCTCGGCATTTGGACTTCTCTCCTACGAGCAGTACTTC	CASSLASAFGLLSYEQYF
-	TRBV11-3	-	TRBJ2-2	TGTGCCAGCAGCTTATATTCCACCGGGGAGCTGTTTTTT	CASSLYSTGELFF
TRBD2	TRBV9	-	TRBJ2-1	TGTGCCAGCAGCGTAGAGGGAGCGGGACGCTCAAATGAGCAGTTCTTC	CASSVEGAGRSNEQFF
TRBD1	TRBV28	-	TRBJ1-5	TGTGCCAGCTCGGGACAGGGTGGTTATCAGCCCCAGCATTTT	CASSGQGGYQPQHF
-	TRBV5-5	-	TRBJ2-6	TGTGCCAGCAGCTTGGCAGGCTTCGGGGCCAACGTCCTGACTTTC	CASSLAGFGANVLTF
-	TRBV20-1	-	TRBJ2-7	TGCAGTGTTCGTTTCCGCGAGCAGTACTTC	CSVRFREQYF
-	TRBV6-6	-	TRBJ2-7	TGTGCCAGCAGCCCCCTGGGCAGATCCTACGAGCAGTACTTC	CASSPLGRSYEQYF
TRBD1	TRBV6-4	-	TRBJ2-7	TGTGCCAGCAGTGACCGGGACAGGGCCTACGAGCAGTACTTC	CASSDRDRAYEQYF
TRBD1	TRBV6-5	-	TRBJ1-5	TGTGCCAGCAGACAACAGGGGAATAGCAATCAGCCCCAGCATTTT	CASRQQGNSNQPQHF
-	TRBV25-1	-	TRBJ2-3	TGTGCCAGCAGTGATTCGAGGTTCGGGGGCACAGATACGCAGTATTTT	CASSDSRFGGTDTQYF
TRBD2	TRBV19	-	TRBJ2-5	TGTGCCAGTAGTATCTCCCGGGGGGGACAAGAGACCCAGTACTTC	CASSISRGGQETQYF
-	TRBV4-3	-	TRBJ1-2	TGCGCCAGCAGCCAGGGGAGTGGCTACACCTTC	CASSQGSGYTF
TRBD2	TRBV6-5	-	TRBJ2-1	TGTGCCAGCAGATCCGGGACTAGCGGATACAATGAGCAGTTCTTC	CASRSGTSGYNEQFF
-	TRBV5-1	-	TRBJ2-2	TGCGCCAGCAGCTTGAGGACAGCCCACACCGGGGAGCTGTTCTTT	CASSLRTAHTGELFF
-	TRBV5-8	-	TRBJ2-1	TGTGCCAGCAGCTTTAACAGCGGGTCCTACAGCTCCTACAATGAGCAGTTCTTC	CASSFNSGSYSSYNEQFF
-	TRBV6-5	once	TRBJ1-5	TGTGCCAGCAGAGCGGCAGCCGTTAGCAATCAGCCCCAGCATTTT	CASRAAAVSNQPQHF
-	TRBV5-1	-	TRBJ1-2	TGCGCCAGCAGCTTGGTACAGGACTATGGCTACACCTTC	CASSLVQDYGYTF
TRBD2	TRBV30	-	TRBJ2-1	TGTGCCTGGAGTGGACTAGCGCATGAGCAGTTCTTC	CAWSGLAHEQFF
TRBD2	TRBV7-2	-	TRBJ2-3	TGTGCCAGCAGCTTCCGACTAGCGGGGAGCACAGATACGCAGTATTTT	CASSFRLAGSTDTQYF
TRBD2	TRBV28	-	TRBJ2-1	TGTGCCAGCAGTCCCACGACCGGGACTAGCGGGAGAGGGGAGCAGTTCTTC	CASSPTTGTSGRGEQFF